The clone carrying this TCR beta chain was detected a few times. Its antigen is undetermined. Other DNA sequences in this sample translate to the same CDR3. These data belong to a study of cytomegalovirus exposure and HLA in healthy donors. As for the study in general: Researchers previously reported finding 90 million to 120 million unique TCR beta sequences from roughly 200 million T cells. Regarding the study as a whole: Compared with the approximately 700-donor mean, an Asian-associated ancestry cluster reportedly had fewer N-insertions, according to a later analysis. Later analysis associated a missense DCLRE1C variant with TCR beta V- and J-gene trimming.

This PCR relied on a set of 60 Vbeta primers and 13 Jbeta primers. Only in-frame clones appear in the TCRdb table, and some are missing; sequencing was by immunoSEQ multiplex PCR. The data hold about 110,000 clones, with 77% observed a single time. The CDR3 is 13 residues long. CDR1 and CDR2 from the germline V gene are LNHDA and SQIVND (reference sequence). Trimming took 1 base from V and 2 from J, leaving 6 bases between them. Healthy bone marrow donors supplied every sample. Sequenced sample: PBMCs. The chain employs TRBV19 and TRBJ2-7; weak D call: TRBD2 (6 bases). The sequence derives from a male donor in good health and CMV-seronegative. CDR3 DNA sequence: TGTGCCAGTAGTATAGCGGGGGCCTACGAGCAGTACTTC. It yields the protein CASSIAGAYEQYF.